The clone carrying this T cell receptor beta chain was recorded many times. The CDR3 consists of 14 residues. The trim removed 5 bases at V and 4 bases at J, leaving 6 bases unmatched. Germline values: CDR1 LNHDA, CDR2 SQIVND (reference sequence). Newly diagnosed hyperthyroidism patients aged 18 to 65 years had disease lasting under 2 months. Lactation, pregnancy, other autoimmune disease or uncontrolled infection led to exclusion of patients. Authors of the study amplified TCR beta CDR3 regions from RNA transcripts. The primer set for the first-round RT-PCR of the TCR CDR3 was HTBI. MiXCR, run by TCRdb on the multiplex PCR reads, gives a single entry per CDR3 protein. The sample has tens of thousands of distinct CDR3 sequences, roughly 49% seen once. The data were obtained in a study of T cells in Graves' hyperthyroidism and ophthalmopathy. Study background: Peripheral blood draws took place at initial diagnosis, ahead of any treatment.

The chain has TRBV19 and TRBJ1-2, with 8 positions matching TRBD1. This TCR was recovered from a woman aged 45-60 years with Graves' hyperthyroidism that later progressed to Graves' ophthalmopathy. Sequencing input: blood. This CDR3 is CASSSSDRAYGYTF. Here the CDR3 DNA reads TGTGCCAGTAGTTCCTCGGACAGGGCCTATGGCTACACCTTC.